Presented here are 5 T cell receptor beta chains from one specimen sequenced in a study of OX40 agonist ivuxolimab in advanced cancers. The protocol was immunoSEQ multiplex PCR, while the TCRdb copy is restricted to in-frame clones and leaves out a portion. The data contain 70,000 to 95,000 clones, approximately 79% of them seen just once; the ten biggest clones take up roughly 1.8%. This material consisted of CD4+ or CD8+ T cells sorted from blood, taken in a trial of the OX40 agonist ivuxolimab. These receptors came from an adult with an advanced solid tumor such as melanoma, head and neck, liver or kidney cancer.

The V gene is TRBV28, the J gene TRBJ2-2; perhaps TRBD2 as D (5 bases). Trimming took 11 bases from V and 5 from J, leaving 21 bases between them. From germline, CDR1 is MDHEN and CDR2 SYDVKM. The CDR3 covers 15 residues. The CDR3 is CASSRPGGGTGELFF. The CDR3 DNA reads as TGTGCCTCCTCTCGCCCCGGTGGAGGAACCGGGGAGCTGTTTTTT.

This clone was detected only once. Here the CDR3 DNA reads TGTGCCATCAGACAGGGATCGGAGACTGAAGCTTTCTTT. This encodes CAIRQGSETEAFF. The chain employs TRBV10-3 and TRBJ1-1, with D possibly matching TRBD1 (6 bases). The germline V gene encodes CDR1 ENHRY and CDR2 SYGVKD. The CDR3 runs to 13 residues. With 6 bases removed from V and 5 bases from J, the gap between germline ends came to 13 bases.

This clone was seen a handful of times. This sequence joins TRBV2 and TRBJ2-7; no reliable D call. CDR3 size: 11 residues. V shed 8 bases and J shed 4 bases, with 9 bases lying between them. Germline V CDR1 and CDR2: SNHLY, FYNNEI. The CDR3 region is CASLTEYEQYF. The CDR3 DNA reads as TGTGCCAGCTTGACCGAGTACGAGCAGTACTTC. Complete variable domain (other parts from reference TRBV2 and TRBJ2-7): EPEVTQTPSHQVTQMGQEVILRCVPISNHLYFYWYRQILGQKVEFLVSFYNNEISEKSEIFDDQFSVERPDGSNFTLKIRSTKLEDSAMYFCASLTEYEQYFGPGTRLTVT.

The gene calls are TRBV19 and TRBJ1-4; possible D gene TRBD1, 5 bases. The CDR3 has 17 amino acids. Trimming removed 10 bases from V and 5 bases from J, with 26 bases in between. CDR1 and CDR2 from the germline V gene are LNHDA and SQIVND (reference sequence). The DNA for the CDR3 is TGTGCCACCACGAGAACCTTGGGGGTTAAAAGCAATGAAAAACTGTTTTTT. It codes for CATTRTLGVKSNEKLFF.

This clone came up a few times. The rearrangement uses TRBV6-5 and TRBJ1-5; D gene ambiguous. Germline loops: CDR1 MNHEY, CDR2 SVGAGI. Trimming left V 8 bases short and J 5 bases short, with 10 bases between. This CDR3 comprises 12 residues. The CDR3 protein is CASWTADQPQHF. For the CDR3, the DNA is TGTGCCAGCTGGACGGCCGATCAGCCCCAGCATTTT.